This entry lists 7 T cell receptor beta chains sequenced from one sample in a study of metastatic and nonmetastatic thyroid tumors. All patients reached thyroid surgery having received no treatment beforehand. Via MiXCR, TCRdb re-called the PCR reads. Counted here are over 15,000 clones, 28% occurring once; the ten biggest clones make up about 10%. What was sequenced was tumor tissue. All receptors come from a female donor with papillary thyroid cancer or a benign thyroid nodule (not recorded which). Some clones in this sample may be carry-over from other donors' samples.

This clone was seen only a few times. The chain joins TRBV6-2 or TRBV6-3 to TRBJ1-5; TRBD1 matches 9 bases. Trimming at V came to 2 bases and at J to 5 bases, leaving 4 bases not matched to a gene. Per the germline V gene, CDR1 is MNHEY and CDR2 is SVGEGT. The CDR3 has 15 residues. The CDR3 DNA sequence: TGTGCCAGCAGTTACGGGAGGGACAGGGATCAGCCCCAGCATTTT. Protein sequence: CASSYGRDRDQPQHF.

This clone is labeled medium-sized. The V and J genes are TRBV7-9 and TRBJ1-3; a weak D match, TRBD1 (6 bases). Germline CDR1 SEHNR, CDR2 FQNEAQ (reference sequence). This CDR3 contains 17 residues. Trimming removed 2 bases at V and 3 bases at J, with 17 bases between. The CDR3 here is CASSLSSGGGFGNTIYF. Here the CDR3 DNA reads TGTGCCAGCAGCTTAAGCTCGGGGGGCGGATTTGGAAACACCATATATTTT.

Sample share makes this clone medium-sized (0.01 to 0.1%). J is TRBJ1-2 and V is TRBV20-1, with D tentatively TRBD1 (6 bases). Trimming stripped 3 bases from V and 3 bases from J, with 11 bases between. The CDR3 runs to 13 residues. Germline CDR1 is DFQATT and CDR2 is SNEGSKA (reference sequence). CDR3 amino acids: CSASPGADYGYTF. DNA for the CDR3: TGCAGTGCTAGCCCGGGGGCTGACTATGGCTACACCTTC.

By share of the sample, this clone is medium-sized. V and J are TRBV18 and TRBJ2-7; 8 bases fit TRBD2. Germline CDR1 KGHSH, CDR2 LQKENI. The CDR3 runs to 13 residues. The V segment lost 3 bases and the J segment 3 bases; nucleotides outside the gene matches: 1. For the CDR3, the DNA is TGTGCCAGCTCACCTGGGACTAGCTACGAGCAGTACTTC. Its protein product is CASSPGTSYEQYF. The full variable domain, in which reference TRBV18 and TRBJ2-7 provide the parts outside the CDR3, is NAGVMQNPRHLVRRRGQEARLRCSPMKGHSHVYWYRQLPEEGLKFMVYLQKENIIDESGMPKERFSAEFPKEGPSILRIQQVVRGDSAAYFCASSPGTSYEQYFGPGTRLTVT.

V and J are TRBV20-1 and TRBJ2-7, with D possibly TRBD1 on 5 matching bases. This CDR3 has 12 residues. Looked up from germline, CDR1 is DFQATT and CDR2 is SNEGSKA (reference sequence). V lost 3 bases and J lost 0, with 6 bases in between. CDR3 DNA: TGCAGTGCTAGTAGGGGCTCCTACGAGCAGTACTTC. Amino acid sequence: CSASRGSYEQYF.

This clone was detected a few times. The chain joins TRBV19 to TRBJ1-5, with D unclear. The V gene lost 11 bases and the J gene lost 0 bases, with 14 bases spanning the gap. The V gene's germline CDR1 is LNHDA and CDR2 SQIVND (reference sequence). The length of the CDR3 is 14 residues. CDR3 in DNA: TGTGCCTCAACCCAGCAGAGTAGCAATCAGCCCCAGCATTTT. Protein sequence: CASTQQSSNQPQHF.

V is TRBV2 and J is TRBJ2-6; the match to TRBD1 covers 7 bases. V lost 2 bases and J lost 1; bases outside the gene matches: 17. The germline gives CDR1 SNHLY, CDR2 FYNNEI. The CDR3 sequence is 21 residues long. As DNA, the CDR3 is TGTGCCAGCAGTGAACAGGGGGTCAGAGGTAACCCAATATCTGGGGCCAACGTCCTGACTTTC. It codes for CASSEQGVRGNPISGANVLTF. Complete variable domain (other parts from reference TRBV2 and TRBJ2-6): EPEVTQTPSHQVTQMGQEVILRCVPISNHLYFYWYRQILGQKVEFLVSFYNNEISEKSEIFDDQFSVERPDGSNFTLKIRSTKLEDSAMYFCASSEQGVRGNPISGANVLTFGAGSRLTVL.